One sample yielded the 5 T cell receptor beta chains listed below, sequenced in a study of cytotoxic CD8 clonotypes in ibrutinib-treated CLL. The data were produced by immunoSEQ multiplex PCR, yet TCRdb's version contains in-frame clones alone and is incomplete. The sample lists roughly 220,000 clones, about three quarters seen once, with over 5.5% in the top ten. Material: PBMCs, obtained after 12 months of ibrutinib treatment. These receptors all stem from a human donor with chronic lymphocytic leukemia.

V usage is TRBV28 and J usage is TRBJ2-5, with D possibly TRBD1 on 6 matching bases. Germline-derived CDR1 and CDR2 are MDHEN and SYDVKM. The length of the CDR3 is 15 residues. V gave up 2 bases and J gave up 5 bases, with 15 bases separating them. The CDR3 is CASSLPYRVGETQYF. Here the CDR3 DNA reads TGTGCCAGCAGTTTACCCTACAGGGTCGGGGAGACCCAGTACTTC.

The chain has TRBV10-3 and TRBJ2-1; D is possibly TRBD1 or TRBD2 (5 bases each). This CDR3 contains 16 residues. From germline, CDR1 is ENHRY and CDR2 SYGVKD. The germline V and J ends were trimmed by 2 bases and 5 bases, with 16 bases remaining between them. The CDR3 DNA reads as TGTGCCATCAGTGAGCGCCTTGGGGGAGCGAACAATGAGCAGTTCTTC. Translation gives CAISERLGGANNEQFF.

This sequence joins TRBV15 and TRBJ2-3; weak D call: TRBD2 (6 bases). The CDR3 spans 16 residues. V was shortened by 3 bases and J by 0 bases, with 13 bases between the two germline ends. Germline values: CDR1 LNHNV, CDR2 YYDKDF (reference sequence). The CDR3 here is CATSRQRGISTDTQYF. The CDR3 coding sequence is TGTGCCACCAGCAGGCAACGGGGGATCAGCACAGATACGCAGTATTTT.

This clone was recorded at least ten times. The chain joins TRBV28 to TRBJ2-4, with TRBD1 identical over 10 bases. The CDR3 length is 17 residues. The germline CDR1 and CDR2 sequences are MDHEN and SYDVKM. Trimming took 7 bases from V and 11 from J; bases not matched to a gene: 20. The CDR3 loop is CASTSLLGQGDGFLQYF. The CDR3 bases are TGTGCCAGCACCTCTCTTCTTGGACAGGGGGATGGGTTCCTTCAGTACTTC.

The CDR3 loop is CASSEQGTSNQPQHF. CDR3 bases: TGCGCCAGCAGCGAACAGGGGACAAGCAATCAGCCCCAGCATTTT. J is TRBJ1-5 and V is TRBV5-1, with TRBD1 matching over 7 bases. The J segment lost 1 base and the V segment lost 4 bases, leaving 5 bases of the junction unmatched. CDR1 is SGHRS and CDR2 is YFSETQ in the germline V gene. CDR3 length: 15 residues. The whole variable domain, filled in from reference TRBV5-1 and TRBJ1-5, reads KAGVTQTPRYLIKTRGQQVTLSCSPISGHRSVSWYQQTPGQGLQFLFEYFSETQRNKGNFPGRFSGRQFSNSRSEMNVSTLELGDSALYLCASSEQGTSNQPQHFGDGTRLSIL.